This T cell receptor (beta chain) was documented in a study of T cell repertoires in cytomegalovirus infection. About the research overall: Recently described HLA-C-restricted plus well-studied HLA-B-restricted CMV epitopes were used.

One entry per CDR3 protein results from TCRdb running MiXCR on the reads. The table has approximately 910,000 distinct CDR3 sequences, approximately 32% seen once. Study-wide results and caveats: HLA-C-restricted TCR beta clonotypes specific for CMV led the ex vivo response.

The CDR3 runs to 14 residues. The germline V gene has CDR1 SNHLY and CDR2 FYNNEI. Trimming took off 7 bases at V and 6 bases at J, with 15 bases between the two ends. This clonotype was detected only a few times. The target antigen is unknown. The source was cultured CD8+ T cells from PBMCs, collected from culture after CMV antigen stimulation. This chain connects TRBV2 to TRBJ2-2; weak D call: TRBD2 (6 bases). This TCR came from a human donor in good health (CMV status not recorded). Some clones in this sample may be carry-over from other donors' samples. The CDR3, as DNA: TGTGCCAGCACCCCAGGAGGGTTCTCCGGGGAGCTGTTTTTT. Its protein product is CASTPGGFSGELFF.